The 21 T cell receptor beta chains below all came from one sample that was sequenced in a study of shared clonotypes between healthy human individuals. Sequencing was performed with immunoSEQ multiplex PCR; in TCRdb, only in-frame clones are kept and a portion is missing. Here the sample spans around 2.3 million clones, approximately 94% being singletons. The sequenced material came from naive CD4+ T cells sorted from blood. Subset of the sample: CD45RA+ positively selected. The receptors were gathered from a man between 18 and 29 years old in good health.

The chain joins TRBV5-1 to TRBJ2-3; D call uncertain. CDR1 is SGHRS and CDR2 is YFSETQ in the germline V gene. The CDR3 runs 14 residues. The ends were cut back, 4 bases at V and 5 bases at J, with 14 bases in the middle. The CDR3 protein is CASSPDRVGDTQYF. The CDR3 DNA reads TGCGCCAGCAGCCCGGACCGTGTTGGAGATACGCAGTATTTT.

V gene TRBV5-1 combines with J gene TRBJ2-7, with no clear D. Between the trimmed V and J ends, which lost 0 bases and 1 base, there was a span of 11 bases. This CDR3 comprises 15 residues. From germline, CDR1 is SGHRS and CDR2 YFSETQ. The CDR3 DNA reads as TGCGCCAGCAGCTTGGCAGCAACGAGGTCCTACGAGCAGTACTTC. Protein: CASSLAATRSYEQYF. Supplemented by reference TRBV5-1 and TRBJ2-7, the full variable domain reads KAGVTQTPRYLIKTRGQQVTLSCSPISGHRSVSWYQQTPGQGLQFLFEYFSETQRNKGNFPGRFSGRQFSNSRSEMNVSTLELGDSALYLCASSLAATRSYEQYFGPGTRLTVT.

CDR3 in DNA: TGCGCCAGCAGCCTCAGCGGGGCTGAAGGGGATACGCAGTATTTT. This translates into CASSLSGAEGDTQYF. The chain recombines TRBV10-1 with TRBJ2-3; 7 positions match TRBD2. V lost 6 bases, J lost 6 bases, and 12 bases stayed unmatched. The CDR3 loop spans 15 amino acids. Germline V gene lookup returns CDR1 WNHNN and CDR2 SYGVQD (reference sequence).

The V and J genes are TRBV9 and TRBJ2-1, with TRBD2 identical over 14 bases. V lost 1 base to trimming and J lost 15 bases; unmatched junction nucleotides: 9. The CDR3 covers 15 residues. Germline loops: CDR1 SGDLS, CDR2 YYNGEE. CDR3 in amino acids: CASSVTVSGTSGRFF. CDR3 bases: TGTGCCAGCAGCGTAACAGTGTCTGGGACTAGCGGGAGGTTCTTC.

V gene TRBV5-4 combines with J gene TRBJ2-3; 7 bases map to TRBD1. Trimming removed 0 bases from V and 5 bases from J; junction bases left unmatched: 12. The CDR3 runs to 17 residues. Germline loops: CDR1 SGHNT, CDR2 YYREEE (reference sequence). The CDR3 spells CASSLGPQTGAVDTQYF. DNA for the CDR3: TGTGCCAGCAGCTTGGGACCCCAAACAGGGGCGGTAGATACGCAGTATTTT. Using reference TRBV5-4 and TRBJ2-3 for the parts outside the CDR3, the full variable domain is ETGVTQSPTHLIKTRGQQVTLRCSSQSGHNTVSWYQQALGQGPQFIFQYYREEENGRGNFPPRFSGLQFPNYSSELNVNALELDDSALYLCASSLGPQTGAVDTQYFGPGTRLTVL.

The V call is TRBV7-9, the J call TRBJ2-7; no clear D. The CDR3 runs to 12 residues. The germline V and J ends were trimmed by 3 bases and 5 bases, with 8 bases remaining between them. Germline CDR1 reads SEHNR; CDR2 reads FQNEAQ (reference sequence). In nucleotides, the CDR3 is TGTGCCAGCAGCTTCGTGAGCGACGAGCAGTACTTC. Translation gives CASSFVSDEQYF.

The V and J genes are TRBV7-6 and TRBJ2-2; TRBD2 aligns across 15 bases. CDR1 is SGHVS, CDR2 FNYEAQ, per germline. V lost 5 bases and J lost 3; bases outside the gene matches: 4. The CDR3 consists of 17 residues. CDR3 in amino acids: CASSRTSGGAHTGELFF. Here the CDR3 DNA reads TGTGCCAGCAGCCGGACTAGCGGGGGGGCTCACACCGGGGAGCTGTTTTTT.

V gene TRBV10-3 combines with J gene TRBJ2-3, with 8 bases fitting TRBD1. V shed 2 bases, J shed 7 bases, and the junction held 8 bases outside the gene matches. The CDR3 has 15 residues. The germline gives CDR1 ENHRY, CDR2 SYGVKD. The CDR3 DNA reads as TGTGCCATCAGTGAGCCGACTCAGGGGGCATATACGCAGTATTTT. It specifies CAISEPTQGAYTQYF.

In DNA, the CDR3 is TGCAGCGTCCGGCGGGGGATCCCAGGAGAGCAGTTCTTC. Encoded protein: CSVRRGIPGEQFF. The chain links TRBV29-1 to TRBJ2-1; 7 positions agree with TRBD2. The length of the CDR3 is 13 residues. The V and J ends lost 6 bases and 10 bases, in that order; junction bases with no gene match: 12. The germline gives CDR1 SQVTM, CDR2 ANQGSEA.

The V and J genes are TRBV10-3 and TRBJ2-2, with 7 bases aligning to TRBD1. Germline-derived CDR1 and CDR2 are ENHRY and SYGVKD. The CDR3 sequence is 15 residues long. The V and J ends lost 6 bases and 1 base, in that order; junction bases with no gene match: 5. CDR3 loop: CAIRAGTVNTGELFF. CDR3 nucleotide sequence: TGTGCCATCAGGGCCGGGACAGTGAACACCGGGGAGCTGTTTTTT.

The chain is built from TRBV10-1 and TRBJ2-1; 8 bases fit TRBD2. Looked up from germline, CDR1 is WNHNN and CDR2 is SYGVQD (reference sequence). There are 16 residues in the CDR3. Trimming at V came to 2 bases and at J to 8 bases, leaving 11 bases not matched to a gene. CDR3 region: CASSEGPGRAGDEQFF. The CDR3 coding sequence is TGCGCCAGCAGTGAGGGCCCCGGGAGGGCCGGGGATGAGCAGTTCTTC.

J is TRBJ2-1 and V is TRBV25-1; unclear D gene. The CDR3 has 10 amino acids. With 7 bases removed from V and 10 bases from J, the gap between germline ends came to 8 bases. Germline V gene sequence: CDR1 MGHDK, CDR2 SYGVNS. The CDR3 reads CASKEREQFF. For the CDR3, the DNA is TGTGCCAGCAAAGAACGGGAGCAGTTCTTC. The full variable domain, completed using reference TRBV25-1 and TRBJ2-1, is EADIYQTPRYLVIGTGKKITLECSQTMGHDKMYWYQQDPGMELHLIHYSYGVNSTEKGDLSSESTVSRIRTEHFPLTLESARPSHTSQYLCASKEREQFFGPGTRLTVL.

This chain connects TRBV6-1 to TRBJ1-2; D is undetermined. CDR1 MNHNS and CDR2 SASEGT come from the germline V gene. Trimming pared 3 bases from V and 6 bases from J, leaving 17 bases between. The CDR3 is 15 amino acids. The CDR3 region is CASSDVGVLTNGYTF. The CDR3 nucleotides are TGTGCCAGCAGTGATGTTGGGGTACTTACAAATGGCTACACCTTC.

As for this clone: The sample carries other DNA sequences with the same CDR3. The chain employs TRBV5-1 and TRBJ1-2; D unresolved. The CDR3 is made up of 14 amino acids. V lost 0 bases and J lost 2, with 8 bases in between. Per germline, CDR1 SGHRS and CDR2 YFSETQ. CDR3 nucleotides: TGCGCCAGCAGCTTGGACAGTTCAAACTATGGCTACACCTTC. This codes for CASSLDSSNYGYTF.

The DNA for the CDR3 is TGTGCCAGCAGACCTGCCATCTTACCTGGGGGTTACACCTTC. It encodes CASRPAILPGGYTF. V and J are TRBV27 and TRBJ1-2; D perhaps matches TRBD1 (5 bases). The CDR3 covers 14 residues. Germline lookup yields CDR1 MNHEY and CDR2 SMNVEV (reference sequence). V gave up 6 bases and J gave up 11 bases, with 22 bases separating them.

V gene TRBV10-2 combines with J gene TRBJ2-7, with 8 bases that match TRBD2. Germline values: CDR1 WSHSY, CDR2 SAAADI. The CDR3 consists of 16 residues. The J segment lost 2 bases and the V segment lost 2 bases, leaving 8 bases of the junction unmatched. The CDR3 region has the DNA TGCGCCAGCAGTGAGAGGGCGGGGGGCGTTCCCTACGAGCAGTACTTC. It codes for CASSERAGGVPYEQYF.

The V call is TRBV6-4, the J call TRBJ2-2; D ambiguous. The V end was cut by 5 bases, the J end by 0 bases, with 10 bases between. The CDR3 is 15 amino acids. Germline V gene sequence: CDR1 MRHNA, CDR2 SNTAGT. CDR3 nucleotides: TGTGCCAGCAGTCCCGGGTTACCGAACACCGGGGAGCTGTTTTTT. It yields the protein CASSPGLPNTGELFF.

A single count supports this clone. This chain uses TRBV5-8 with TRBJ1-5; no clear D. Germline CDR1 reads SGHTS; CDR2 reads YDEGEE. Trimming removed 0 bases at V and 1 base at J, with 8 bases between. This CDR3 comprises 15 residues. CDR3 DNA: TGTGCCAGCAGCTTGGAACAGAAGAGCAATCAGCCCCAGCATTTT. It yields the protein CASSLEQKSNQPQHF.

The rearrangement uses TRBV7-3 and TRBJ2-4; 8 nucleotides line up with TRBD1. The CDR3 contains 12 residues. CDR1 SGHTA and CDR2 FQGTGA come from the germline V gene. As DNA, the CDR3 is TGTGTCCCGACAGGGGCGACAAACATTCAGTACTTC. The encoded protein is CVPTGATNIQYF. The whole variable domain, remainder taken from reference TRBV7-3 and TRBJ2-4, is GAGVSQTPSNKVTEKGKYVELRCDPISGHTALYWYRQSLGQGPEFLIYFQGTGAADDSGLPNDRFFAVRPEGSVSTLKIQRTERGDSAVYLCVPTGATNIQYFGAGTRLSVL.

This clone came up once. The chain links TRBV4-3 to TRBJ1-2; no definite D call. This CDR3 is built from 15 residues. The V gene's germline CDR1 is LGHNA and CDR2 YSLEER. V was trimmed by 0 bases and J by 4 bases, leaving 12 bases between them. CDR3 amino acids: CASSQDTGWGYGYTF. CDR3 coding DNA: TGCGCCAGCAGCCAAGATACGGGGTGGGGCTATGGCTACACCTTC.

About this clone itself: The same CDR3 is also encoded by other DNA sequences in this sample. The rearrangement uses TRBV2 and TRBJ2-1, with TRBD2 matching over 11 bases. J was trimmed by 2 bases and V by 4 bases; bases with no gene match: 4. Germline V gene lookup returns CDR1 SNHLY and CDR2 FYNNEI. The CDR3 extends over 16 amino acids. The CDR3 DNA sequence: TGTGCCAGCAGTGTTTTGACTAGCGGGGCCTACAATGAGCAGTTCTTC. Translated: CASSVLTSGAYNEQFF.